Listed here is a single TCR beta chain. Its antigen is still unknown. No conserved phenylalanine or tryptophan ends this CDR3, so it is likely a read error. This sample is part of a study of breast tumors, draining lymph nodes, adjacent tissues. The CDR3 totals 13 residues. Trimming took 0 bases from V and 6 from J, leaving 8 bases between them. Germline V gives CDR1 SGHNT, CDR2 YENEEA. TCRdb used MiXCR to reprocess the multiplex PCR reads, holding one entry per CDR3 protein. Of over 200,000 distinct CDR3 sequences detected, 32% appear once; the ten largest clones hold around 1.4%. Samples came from axillary lymph nodes draining the breast cancer. Overall study findings and caveats: Tumor and nontumor repertoires were significantly more similar in luminal-like than in basal-like breast cancer. The lymph node origin of tumor T cells was framed as consistent with a hypothesis, not demonstrated. Tumor repertoires ranked between lymph nodes and nontumor tissue in diversity, with V and J gene preferences.

The sequencing input was axillary lymph node tissue. The clonotype originates from a female donor with breast cancer. Some clones in this sample may be carry-over from other donors' samples. The V and J genes are TRBV11-3 and TRBJ1-1; D unresolved. This CDR3 is CASSLDRTPEAFL. The CDR3 DNA reads as TGTGCCAGCAGCTTAGACAGGACCCCTGAAGCTTTCCTT.